This TCR beta chain was documented in a study of vaccination effects on CD4 cells after COVID-19 (dated by TCRdb to 2021 to 2024). About the investigation overall: In the ViraFEST assay, PBMC were stimulated with viral peptide pools, and TCR sequencing was then used to find antigen-specific CD4+ T cell clonotypes based on their expansion. SARS-CoV-2 spike-specific CD4+ TCR repertoires were compared before and after mRNA vaccination in COVID-19 convalescent patients and in infection-naive vaccine recipients. The Oncomine TCR Beta short-read assay on an Illumina iSeq 100 was used to sequence cultures from other donors in the study. The full study included some 10 COVID-19 convalescent patients and several SARS-CoV-2-naive healthy vaccine recipients. A few million PBMC per well were cultured with 9 to 10 ug/ml peptides in IMDM containing approximately 4.7% human AB serum, 10 IU/ml IL-2 and gentamicin. Across the study, the median time from the second dose to post-vaccine sampling was 72 days (range 14 to 241). General conclusions and limits of the study: Only a small number of convalescent patients were included, and no early post-infection timepoints were available, which limited the study. Both infection-induced and vaccine-induced clones contracted markedly at late post-vaccination timepoints, which is consistent with waning T cell responses. Among healthy vaccine recipients, nearly all vaccine-induced clones were SARS-CoV-2 mono-reactive, and just 1 of 255 was cross-reactive with common cold coronaviruses.

Libraries were made using the immunoSEQ multiplex PCR assay. TCR beta CDR3 sequencing was performed on DNA from the cultured, isolated CD4+ T cells. The study's processing was this. Non-productive TCR sequences were removed and reads were trimmed to the CDR3 region, keeping CDR3s of at least 7 amino acids. Antigen-specific clonotypes were identified with the MANAFEST web app by comparing expansion in peptide wells against reference cultures. To count as positive, a clone had to show expansion at FDR<0.05 compared with the reference and with all other wells, an odds ratio above 5, and a frequency above 0.1% in two replicate wells. A clonotype was defined as cross-reactive if the clonotype was significantly expanded both in SARS-CoV-2 spike wells and in at least one common cold coronavirus spike condition. Levenshtein distance calculated with the stringdist R package was used to assess CDR3 similarity, and unrooted trees were constructed with ape in R 3.6.1. The source is immuneACCESS, and TCRdb retained only in-frame sequences with V and J called. Part of the clones is not carried over; for the studies checked, unresolved V genes explain less than half of this, and the remainder is unexplained. The V and J calls and the clone size are those of that table, but D and trimming were determined from the DNA. Counted in this sample were 45,000 to 65,000 clones; 78% of them appeared once. About 4.6% of the sample lies in the top ten.

Its CDR3 holds 15 amino acids, cysteine through phenylalanine. The entry retains the CDR3 DNA only, 45 bases that are in frame from base 1. V is pared back by 0 bases and J by 7 bases, with 15 bases lying between the germline termini. Via the germline V gene, CDR1 is LGHNA and CDR2 YSLEER. After roughly 11 days of culture, CD4+ T cells were isolated with the EasySep CD4+ T cell isolation kit. Each participant got two doses of an mRNA SARS-CoV-2 vaccine, either BNT162b2 or mRNA-1273. Negative nucleocapsid antibody results before and after vaccination confirmed that the healthy vaccine recipients had no prior SARS-CoV-2 infection. On days 3 and 7, half of the culture medium was replaced with fresh IL-2-containing medium. Each peptide stimulation condition was cultured in triplicate wells unless otherwise noted. PBMC were separated from whole blood using Ficoll-Paque Plus gradient centrifugation and were then either cryopreserved at -140C or used fresh. The QIAamp micro DNA kit was used to extract genomic DNA from the cultured CD4+ T cells.

Comments on this clone: No cognate antigen has been identified for it. No quality values exist for individual bases; no much larger clone is one base distant.

The source of this sequence is a human donor who received a COVID-19 vaccine. Rearrangement joined TRBV4-3 to TRBJ1-2; 5 matching bases give a weak D call of TRBD1. The starting material was CD4+ T cells from PBMCs cultured without peptide, obtained after COVID-19 vaccination. The CDR3 region reads CASSQDSQGEVGYTF. The DNA sequence is TGCGCCAGCAGCCAAGATAGCCAGGGTGAGGTTGGCTACACCTTC.